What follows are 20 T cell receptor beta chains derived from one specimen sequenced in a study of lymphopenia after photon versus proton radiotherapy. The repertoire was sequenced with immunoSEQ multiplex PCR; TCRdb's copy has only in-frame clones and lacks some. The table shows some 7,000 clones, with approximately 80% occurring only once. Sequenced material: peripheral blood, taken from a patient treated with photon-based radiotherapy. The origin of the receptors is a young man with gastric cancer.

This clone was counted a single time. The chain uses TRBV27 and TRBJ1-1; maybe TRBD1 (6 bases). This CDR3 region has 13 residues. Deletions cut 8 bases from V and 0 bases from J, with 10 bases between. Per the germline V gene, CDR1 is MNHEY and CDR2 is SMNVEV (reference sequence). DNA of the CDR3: TGTGCCAGCCGGACAGCTATGAACACTGAAGCTTTCTTT. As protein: CASRTAMNTEAFF.

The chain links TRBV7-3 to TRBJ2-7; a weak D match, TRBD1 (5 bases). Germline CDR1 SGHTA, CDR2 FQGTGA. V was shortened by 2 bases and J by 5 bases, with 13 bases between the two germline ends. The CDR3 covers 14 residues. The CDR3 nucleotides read TGTGCCAGCAGCTTATACCCGACAGAGCACGAGCAGTACTTC. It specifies CASSLYPTEHEQYF.

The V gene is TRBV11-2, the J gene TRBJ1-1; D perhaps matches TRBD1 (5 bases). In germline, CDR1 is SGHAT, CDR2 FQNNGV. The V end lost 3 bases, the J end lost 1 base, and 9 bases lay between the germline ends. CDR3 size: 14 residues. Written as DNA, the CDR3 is TGTGCCAGCAGCTTTGGGGGACCGAACACTGAAGCTTTCTTT. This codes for CASSFGGPNTEAFF.

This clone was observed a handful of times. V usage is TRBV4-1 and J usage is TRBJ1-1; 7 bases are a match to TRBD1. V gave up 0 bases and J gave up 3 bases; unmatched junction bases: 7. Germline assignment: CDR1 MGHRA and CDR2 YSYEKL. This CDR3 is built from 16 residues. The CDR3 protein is CASSQERKGGDTEAFF. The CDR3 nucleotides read TGCGCCAGCAGCCAAGAGAGGAAAGGGGGCGACACTGAAGCTTTCTTT.

CDR3 protein: CASSPKGTGGMRETQYF. The CDR3 nucleotides are TGTGCCAGTAGTCCAAAGGGGACGGGGGGCATGAGAGAGACCCAGTACTTC. The chain is built from TRBV19 and TRBJ2-5, with D possibly being TRBD2 (7 bases). Trimming took 5 bases from V and 4 from J, leaving 23 bases between them. This CDR3 is built from 17 residues. In germline, CDR1 is LNHDA, CDR2 SQIVND (reference sequence).

The CDR3 reads CASSLAGQGSYEQYF. DNA for the CDR3: TGTGCCAGCAGCTTAGCGGGACAGGGCTCCTACGAGCAGTACTTC. This chain connects TRBV7-2 to TRBJ2-7; 9 positions match TRBD1. Germline assignment: CDR1 SGHTA and CDR2 FQGNSA. Trimming took 0 bases from V and 0 from J; bases not matched to a gene: 0. There are 15 residues in the CDR3. The entire variable domain, with the rest obtained from reference TRBV7-2 and TRBJ2-7, is as follows: GAGVSQSPSNKVTEKGKDVELRCDPISGHTALYWYRQSLGQGLEFLIYFQGNSAPDKSGLPSDRFSAERTGGSVSTLTIQRTQQEDSAVYLCASSLAGQGSYEQYFGPGTRLTVT.

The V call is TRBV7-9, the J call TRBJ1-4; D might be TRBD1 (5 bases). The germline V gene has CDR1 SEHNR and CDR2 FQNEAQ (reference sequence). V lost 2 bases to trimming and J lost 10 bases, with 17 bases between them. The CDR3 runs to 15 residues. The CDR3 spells CASSLMTGTGGKLFF. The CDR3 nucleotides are TGTGCCAGCAGCTTAATGACGGGCACGGGGGGAAAACTGTTTTTT.

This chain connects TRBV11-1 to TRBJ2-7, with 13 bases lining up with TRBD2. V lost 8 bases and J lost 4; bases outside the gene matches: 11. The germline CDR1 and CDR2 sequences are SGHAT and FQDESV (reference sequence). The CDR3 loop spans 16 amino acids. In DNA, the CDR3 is TGTGCCAGCCGCTCGCGGACTAGCGGGAGTCCATACGAGCAGTACTTC. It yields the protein CASRSRTSGSPYEQYF.

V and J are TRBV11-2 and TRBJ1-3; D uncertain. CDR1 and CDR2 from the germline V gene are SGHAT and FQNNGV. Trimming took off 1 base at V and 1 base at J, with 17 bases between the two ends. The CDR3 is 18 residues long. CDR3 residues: CASSLGVWESLSGNTIYF. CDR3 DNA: TGTGCCAGCAGCTTAGGTGTATGGGAGAGTTTGTCTGGAAACACCATATATTTT.

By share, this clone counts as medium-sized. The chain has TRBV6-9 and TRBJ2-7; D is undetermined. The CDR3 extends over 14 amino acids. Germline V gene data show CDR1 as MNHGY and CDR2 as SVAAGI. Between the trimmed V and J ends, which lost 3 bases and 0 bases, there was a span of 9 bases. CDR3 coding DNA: TGTGCCAGCAGTTACTATCCTCGCTCCTACGAGCAGTACTTC. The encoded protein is CASSYYPRSYEQYF.

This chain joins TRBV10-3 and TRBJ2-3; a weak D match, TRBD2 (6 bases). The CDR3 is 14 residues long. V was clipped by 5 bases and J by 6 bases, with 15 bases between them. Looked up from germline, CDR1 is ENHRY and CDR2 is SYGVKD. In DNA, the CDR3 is TGTGCCATCAGTCAGGAAGGAGGGGTGGATACGCAGTATTTT. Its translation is CAISQEGGVDTQYF.

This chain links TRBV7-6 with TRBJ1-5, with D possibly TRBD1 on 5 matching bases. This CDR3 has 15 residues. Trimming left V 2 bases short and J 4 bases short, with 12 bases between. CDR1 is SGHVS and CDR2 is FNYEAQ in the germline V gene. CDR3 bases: TGTGCCAGCAGCTTATCGTCAGGGATGAATCAGCCCCAGCATTTT. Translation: CASSLSSGMNQPQHF.

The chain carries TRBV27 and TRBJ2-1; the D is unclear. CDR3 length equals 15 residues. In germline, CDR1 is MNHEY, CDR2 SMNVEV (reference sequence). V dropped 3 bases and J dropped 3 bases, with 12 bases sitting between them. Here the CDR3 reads CASSFGRSDYNEQFF. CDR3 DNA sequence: TGTGCCAGCAGTTTTGGGCGGTCAGACTACAATGAGCAGTTCTTC.

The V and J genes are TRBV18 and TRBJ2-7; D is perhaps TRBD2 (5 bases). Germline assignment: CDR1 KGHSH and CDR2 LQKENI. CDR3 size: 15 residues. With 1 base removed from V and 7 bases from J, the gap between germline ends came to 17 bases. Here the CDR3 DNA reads TGTGCCAGCTCACCACAAGAGGCAGTCTCGGGGGAGCAGTACTTC. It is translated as CASSPQEAVSGEQYF.

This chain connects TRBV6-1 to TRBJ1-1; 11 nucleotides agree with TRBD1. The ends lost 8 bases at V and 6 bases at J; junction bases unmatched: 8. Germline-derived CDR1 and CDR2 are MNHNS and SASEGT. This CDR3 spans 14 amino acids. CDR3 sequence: CASARTGGASEAFF. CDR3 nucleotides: TGTGCCAGCGCCAGGACAGGGGGCGCTTCTGAAGCTTTCTTT.

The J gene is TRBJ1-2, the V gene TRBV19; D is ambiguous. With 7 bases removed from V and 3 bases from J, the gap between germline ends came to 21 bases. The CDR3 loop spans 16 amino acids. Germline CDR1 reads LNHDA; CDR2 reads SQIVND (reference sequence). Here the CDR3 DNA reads TGTGCCAGTAAAGTCCCTTCGGGAAGGGATGACTATGGCTACACCTTC. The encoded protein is CASKVPSGRDDYGYTF. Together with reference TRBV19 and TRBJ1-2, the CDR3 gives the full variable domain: DGGITQSPKYLFRKEGQNVTLSCEQNLNHDAMYWYRQDPGQGLRLIYYSQIVNDFQKGDIAEGYSVSREKKESFPLTVTSAQKNPTAFYLCASKVPSGRDDYGYTFGSGTRLTVV.

CDR3 loop: CASSPPVAETNYGYTF. CDR3 DNA sequence: TGTGCCAGCAGTCCCCCGGTGGCGGAGACTAACTATGGCTACACCTTC. The chain carries TRBV6-7 and TRBJ1-2; D not resolved. TRBV6-7 is an ORF, and what it does is uncertain. This CDR3 region has 16 residues. Trimming took off 5 bases at V and 0 bases at J, with 16 bases between the two ends.

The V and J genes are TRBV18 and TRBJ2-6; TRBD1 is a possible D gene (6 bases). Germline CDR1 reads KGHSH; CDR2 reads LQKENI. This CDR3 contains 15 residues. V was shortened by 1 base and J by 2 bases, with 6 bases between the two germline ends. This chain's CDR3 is CASSPQGAGANVLTF. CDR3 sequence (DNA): TGTGCCAGCTCACCACAGGGGGCTGGGGCCAACGTCCTGACTTTC. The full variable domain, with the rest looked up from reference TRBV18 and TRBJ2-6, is NAGVMQNPRHLVRRRGQEARLRCSPMKGHSHVYWYRQLPEEGLKFMVYLQKENIIDESGMPKERFSAEFPKEGPSILRIQQVVRGDSAAYFCASSPQGAGANVLTFGAGSRLTVL.

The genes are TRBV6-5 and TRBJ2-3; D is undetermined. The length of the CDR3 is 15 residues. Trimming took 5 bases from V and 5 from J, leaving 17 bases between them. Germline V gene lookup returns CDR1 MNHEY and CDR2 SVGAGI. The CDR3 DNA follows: TGTGCCAGCAGTCTGGAAGGTTCCCTGAAAGATACGCAGTATTTT. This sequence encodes CASSLEGSLKDTQYF.

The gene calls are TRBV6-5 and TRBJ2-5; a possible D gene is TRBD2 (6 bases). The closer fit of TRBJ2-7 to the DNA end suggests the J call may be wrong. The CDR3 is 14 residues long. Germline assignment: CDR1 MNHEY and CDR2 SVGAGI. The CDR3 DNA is TGTGCCAGCAGGTCCCCGGGACTGAGCTACGAGCAGTACTTC. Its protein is CASRSPGLSYEQYF.